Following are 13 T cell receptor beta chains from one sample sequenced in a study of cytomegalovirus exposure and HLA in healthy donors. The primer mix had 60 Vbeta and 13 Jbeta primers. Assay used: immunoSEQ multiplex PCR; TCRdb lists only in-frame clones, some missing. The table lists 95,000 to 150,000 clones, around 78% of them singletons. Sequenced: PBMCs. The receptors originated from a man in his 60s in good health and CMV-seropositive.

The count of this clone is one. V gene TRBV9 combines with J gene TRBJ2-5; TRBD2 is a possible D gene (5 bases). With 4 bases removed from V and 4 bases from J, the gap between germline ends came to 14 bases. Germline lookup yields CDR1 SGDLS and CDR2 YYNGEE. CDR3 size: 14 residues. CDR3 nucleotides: TGTGCCAGCAGCCCCGGGCTAGCACGAGAGACCCAGTACTTC. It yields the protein CASSPGLARETQYF.

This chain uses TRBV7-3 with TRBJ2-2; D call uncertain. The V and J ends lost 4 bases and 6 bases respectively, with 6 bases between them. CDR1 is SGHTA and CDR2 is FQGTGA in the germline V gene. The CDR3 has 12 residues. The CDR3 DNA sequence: TGTGCCAGCAGCTCGTCTTCCGGGGAGCTGTTTTTT. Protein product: CASSSSSGELFF.

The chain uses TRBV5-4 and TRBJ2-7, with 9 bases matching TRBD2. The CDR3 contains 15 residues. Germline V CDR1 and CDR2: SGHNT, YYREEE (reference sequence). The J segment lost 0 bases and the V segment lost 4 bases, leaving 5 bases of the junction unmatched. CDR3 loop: CASSPGTSYSYEQYF. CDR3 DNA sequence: TGTGCCAGCAGCCCGGGGACTAGCTACTCCTACGAGCAGTACTTC. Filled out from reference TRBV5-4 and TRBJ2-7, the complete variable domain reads ETGVTQSPTHLIKTRGQQVTLRCSSQSGHNTVSWYQQALGQGPQFIFQYYREEENGRGNFPPRFSGLQFPNYSSELNVNALELDDSALYLCASSPGTSYSYEQYFGPGTRLTVT.

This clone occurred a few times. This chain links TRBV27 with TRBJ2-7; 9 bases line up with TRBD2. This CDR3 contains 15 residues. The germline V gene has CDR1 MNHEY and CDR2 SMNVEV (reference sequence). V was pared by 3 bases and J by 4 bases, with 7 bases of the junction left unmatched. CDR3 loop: CASSFAAGGRYEQYF. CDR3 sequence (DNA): TGTGCCAGCAGTTTTGCGGCGGGGGGGCGGTACGAGCAGTACTTC.

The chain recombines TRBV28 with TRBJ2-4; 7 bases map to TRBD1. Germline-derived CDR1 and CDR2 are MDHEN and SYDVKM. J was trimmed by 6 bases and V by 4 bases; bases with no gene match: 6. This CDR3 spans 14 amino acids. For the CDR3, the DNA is TGTGCCAGCAGTTCCGGGACAGCCGTAAACATTCAGTACTTC. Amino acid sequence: CASSSGTAVNIQYF. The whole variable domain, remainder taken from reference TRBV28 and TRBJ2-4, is DVKVTQSSRYLVKRTGEKVFLECVQDMDHENMFWYRQDPGLGLRLIYFSYDVKMKEKGDIPEGYSVSREKKERFSLILESASTNQTSMYLCASSSGTAVNIQYFGAGTRLSVL.

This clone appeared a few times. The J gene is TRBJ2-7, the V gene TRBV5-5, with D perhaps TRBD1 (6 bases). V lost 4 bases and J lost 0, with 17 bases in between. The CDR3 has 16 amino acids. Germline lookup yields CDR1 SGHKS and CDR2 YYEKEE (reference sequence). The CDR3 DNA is TGTGCCAGCAGCCCCTCCGCAGGGGATTACTCCTACGAGCAGTACTTC. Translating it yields CASSPSAGDYSYEQYF. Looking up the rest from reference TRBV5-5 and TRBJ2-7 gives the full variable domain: DAGVTQSPTHLIKTRGQQVTLRCSPISGHKSVSWYQQVLGQGPQFIFQYYEKEERGRGNFPDRFSARQFPNYSSELNVNALLLGDSALYLCASSPSAGDYSYEQYFGPGTRLTVT.

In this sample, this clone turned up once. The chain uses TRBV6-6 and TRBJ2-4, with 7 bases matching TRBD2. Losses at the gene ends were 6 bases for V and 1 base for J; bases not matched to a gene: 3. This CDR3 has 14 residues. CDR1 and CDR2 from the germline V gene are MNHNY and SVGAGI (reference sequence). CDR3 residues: CASRRGDAKNIQYF. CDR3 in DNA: TGTGCCAGCAGACGGGGGGACGCCAAAAACATTCAGTACTTC.

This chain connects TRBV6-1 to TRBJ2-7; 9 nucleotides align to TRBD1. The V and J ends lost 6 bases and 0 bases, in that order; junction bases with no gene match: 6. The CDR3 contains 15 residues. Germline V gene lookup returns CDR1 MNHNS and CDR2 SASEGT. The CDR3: CASRDPGQGSYEQYF. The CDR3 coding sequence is TGTGCCAGCAGAGACCCGGGACAGGGCTCCTACGAGCAGTACTTC.

CDR3 nucleotides: TGTGCCAGCAGTTACTCGGGGCAGGGAAGTGAAAAACTGTTTTTT. Translation gives CASSYSGQGSEKLFF. This rearrangement joins TRBV6-5 to TRBJ1-4, with D tentatively TRBD1 (5 bases). CDR3 length equals 15 residues. The germline CDR1 and CDR2 sequences are MNHEY and SVGAGI. V lost 0 bases and J 7 bases, leaving 12 bases between the germline ends.

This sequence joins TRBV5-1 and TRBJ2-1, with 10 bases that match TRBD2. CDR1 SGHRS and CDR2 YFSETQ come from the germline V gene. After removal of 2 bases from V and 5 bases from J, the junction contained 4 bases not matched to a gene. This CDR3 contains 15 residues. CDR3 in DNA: TGCGCCAGCAGCTTACTAGCGGGGACGCACAATGAGCAGTTCTTC. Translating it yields CASSLLAGTHNEQFF.

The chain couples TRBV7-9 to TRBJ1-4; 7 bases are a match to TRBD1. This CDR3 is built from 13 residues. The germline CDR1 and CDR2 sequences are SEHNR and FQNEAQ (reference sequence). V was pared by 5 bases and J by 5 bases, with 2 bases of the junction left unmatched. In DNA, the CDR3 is TGTGCCAGCAGCCCGGGACAGAATGAAAAACTGTTTTTT. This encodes CASSPGQNEKLFF.

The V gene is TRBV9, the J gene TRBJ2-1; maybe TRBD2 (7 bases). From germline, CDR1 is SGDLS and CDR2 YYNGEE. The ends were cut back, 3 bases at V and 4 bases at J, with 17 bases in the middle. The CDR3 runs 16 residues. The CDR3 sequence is CASSASGAGVYNEQFF. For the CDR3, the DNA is TGTGCCAGCAGCGCGTCGGGGGCGGGGGTATACAATGAGCAGTTCTTC. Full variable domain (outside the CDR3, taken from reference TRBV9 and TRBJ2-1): DSGVTQTPKHLITATGQRVTLRCSPRSGDLSVYWYQQSLDQGLQFLIQYYNGEERAKGNILERFSAQQFPDLHSELNLSSLELGDSALYFCASSASGAGVYNEQFFGPGTRLTVL.

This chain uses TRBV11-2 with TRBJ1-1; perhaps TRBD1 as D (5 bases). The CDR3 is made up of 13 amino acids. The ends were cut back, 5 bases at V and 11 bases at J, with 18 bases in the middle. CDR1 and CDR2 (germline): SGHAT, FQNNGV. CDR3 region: CASSEEVGRDAFF. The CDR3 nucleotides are TGTGCCAGCAGCGAAGAGGTAGGGAGGGACGCTTTCTTT.